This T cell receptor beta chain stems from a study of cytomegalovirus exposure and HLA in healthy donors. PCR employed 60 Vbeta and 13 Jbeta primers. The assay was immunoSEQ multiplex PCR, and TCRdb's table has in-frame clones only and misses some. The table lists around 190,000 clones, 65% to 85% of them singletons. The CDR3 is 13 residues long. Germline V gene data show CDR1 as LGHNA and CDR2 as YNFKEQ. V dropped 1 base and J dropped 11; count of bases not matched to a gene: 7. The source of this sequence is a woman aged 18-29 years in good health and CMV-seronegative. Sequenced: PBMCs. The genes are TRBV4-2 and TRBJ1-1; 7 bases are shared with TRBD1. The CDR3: CASSQVGGYYAFF. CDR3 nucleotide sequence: TGTGCCAGCAGCCAAGTAGGGGGCTATTATGCTTTCTTT.